This T cell receptor beta chain was documented in a study of cytomegalovirus exposure and HLA in healthy donors. Whole-study context: Among the 398 genotyped donors, less than 85% were placed in the Caucasian-associated ancestry cluster. Findings of the study overall: Several of the most significant clusters appeared, in a later analysis, to be linked to common viral pathogens. The productive fraction for most TCR beta V segments was about 90% or about 30% in an earlier analysis. Reports indicated that the classifier achieved high specificity and sensitivity in diagnosing cytomegalovirus status.

It was with 60 Vbeta and 13 Jbeta primers that the PCR ran. Data came from immunoSEQ multiplex PCR; TCRdb stores just in-frame clones and leaves some out. The table records about 170,000 clones, around 77% of them present only once. Concerning this clone itself: The antigen is undetermined.

The V gene end was trimmed by 5 bases and the J gene end by 6 bases; junction bases not matched to a gene: 4. There are 13 residues in the CDR3. Germline CDR1 and CDR2: MNHEY and SMNVEV (reference sequence). The TCR sequence derives from a woman in her 30s in good health and CMV-seropositive. The source material was PBMCs. The rearrangement uses TRBV27 and TRBJ2-7, with 10 positions matching TRBD1. Written as DNA, the CDR3 is TGTGCCAGCAGTACGTGGACAGGGGGCGAGCAGTACTTC. Its protein is CASSTWTGGEQYF.